The 11 T cell receptor beta chains given below trace back to one sample, sequenced in a study of kidney transplant recipient with SARS-CoV-2 infection. MiXCR, applied by TCRdb to the reads, yields one record per CDR3 protein. The sample yields roughly 230,000 distinct CDR3 sequences, around 26% seen once. Sequencing was performed on a blood sample, taken at baseline and on day 111 from a kidney transplant recipient. Receptor source: a male patient aged 25-45 years who had COVID-19 and was a kidney transplant recipient. These T cells may partly come from the graft donor.

Regarding this clonotype: With a much larger clone just one base away, this may be a read error. The V gene is TRBV28, the J gene TRBJ1-2, with D perhaps TRBD1 (6 bases). This CDR3 comprises 17 residues. Germline V gene lookup returns CDR1 MDHEN and CDR2 SYDVKM. With 10 bases removed from V and 3 bases from J, the gap between germline ends came to 27 bases. CDR3 protein: CATFPSPAGGAYYGYTF. DNA of the CDR3: TGTGCCACCTTCCCCTCCCCGGCCGGGGGGGCCTACTATGGCTACACCTTC.

The genes are TRBV7-9 and TRBJ2-3, with D possibly being TRBD1 or TRBD2 (6 bases each). The V end was cut by 2 bases, the J end by 3 bases, with 15 bases between. The CDR3 is 16 amino acids. CDR1 SEHNR and CDR2 FQNEAQ come from the germline V gene (reference sequence). In nucleotides, the CDR3 is TGTGCCAGCAGCTTAATAGGGGGGCCCGGGACAGATACGCAGTATTTT. Its protein is CASSLIGGPGTDTQYF.

Regarding this clonotype: Just one base apart from a much larger clone, this may be a read error. V is TRBV25-1 and J is TRBJ2-2; weak D call: TRBD2 (5 bases). Trimming shortened V by 4 bases and J by 6 bases, and 12 bases separated the two germline ends. The CDR3 consists of 14 residues. The germline gives CDR1 MGHDK, CDR2 SYGVNS. CDR3 protein: CASSGDYGAGELFF. The DNA for the CDR3 is TGTGCCAGCAGTGGAGACTACGGGGCCGGGGAGCTGTTTTTT.

The chain employs TRBV10-1 and TRBJ1-2; 7 bases align to TRBD1. From germline, CDR1 is WNHNN and CDR2 SYGVQD (reference sequence). The CDR3 totals 17 residues. V trimming: 5 bases; J trimming: 4 bases; junction bases outside the gene matches: 16. The CDR3 DNA sequence: TGCGCCAGCAGTAATTGGACAGGATCGCGAAAGACCTATGGCTACACCTTC. Amino acids: CASSNWTGSRKTYGYTF.

About this clonotype: It may be a read error: a sequence one base away is much more abundant. The rearrangement uses TRBV11-3 and TRBJ2-1; D might be TRBD2 (5 bases). The CDR3 length is 14 residues. CDR1 SGHNT and CDR2 YENEEA come from the germline V gene. The CDR3 protein is CASSFSSIANEQSF. In nucleotides, the CDR3 is TGTGCCAGCAGCTTTTCTAGCATTGCCAATGAGCAGTCCTTC.

This clonotype has just a few counts. The chain joins TRBV5-4 to TRBJ1-2; D is undetermined. Trimming shortened V by 7 bases and J by 4 bases, and 23 bases separated the two germline ends. In germline, CDR1 is SGHNT, CDR2 YYREEE (reference sequence). The CDR3 consists of 16 residues. This CDR3 is CASPTNVPGKTYGYTF. CDR3 nucleotide sequence: TGTGCCAGCCCGACCAACGTACCAGGAAAGACCTATGGCTACACCTTC. The full variable domain, its missing parts supplied by reference TRBV5-4 and TRBJ1-2, is ETGVTQSPTHLIKTRGQQVTLRCSSQSGHNTVSWYQQALGQGPQFIFQYYREEENGRGNFPPRFSGLQFPNYSSELNVNALELDDSALYLCASPTNVPGKTYGYTFGSGTRLTVV.

Turning to this clonotype: A far larger clone is one nucleotide away, so this likely arose from a read error. In nucleotides, the CDR3 is TGTGCCAGCGGCCTGGACTTAACCTACGAGCAGTACTTC. This translates into CASGLDLTYEQYF. The chain combines TRBV5-8 with TRBJ2-3, with D possibly TRBD2 on 5 matching bases. Near its end, the DNA agrees better with TRBJ2-7, so the J call may be wrong. Germline values: CDR1 SGHTS, CDR2 YDEGEE. The CDR3 spans 13 residues.

This clonotype was recorded many times. CDR3: CASSSPRGQRAVWGEQYF. CDR3 bases: TGTGCCAGCAGCTCCCCGCGGGGCCAGCGCGCCGTCTGGGGCGAGCAGTACTTC. The V and J genes are TRBV14 and TRBJ2-7; maybe TRBD2 (6 bases). The germline V and J ends were trimmed by 5 bases and 6 bases, with 29 bases remaining between them. The CDR3 spans 18 residues. Per the germline V gene, CDR1 is SGHDN and CDR2 is FVKESK. Full variable domain (rest looked up from reference TRBV14 and TRBJ2-7): EAGVTQFPSHSVIEKGQTVTLRCDPISGHDNLYWYRRVMGKEIKFLLHFVKESKQDESGMPNNRFLAERTGGTYSTLKVQPAELEDSGVYFCASSSPRGQRAVWGEQYFGPGTRLTVT.

This clonotype occurred many times. The chain employs TRBV5-1 and TRBJ1-2; D unresolved. The CDR3 contains 16 residues. V lost 5 bases to trimming and J lost 4 bases, with 21 bases between them. Germline CDR1 and CDR2: SGHRS and YFSETQ. Written as DNA, the CDR3 is TGCGCCAGCAGTGTCCAATCGGTTCGAAAGACCTATGGCTACACCTTC. Encoded protein: CASSVQSVRKTYGYTF.

This clonotype was seen ten or more times. V gene TRBV7-9 combines with J gene TRBJ2-7; either TRBD1 or TRBD2 may fit D (5 bases each). Germline V gives CDR1 SEHNR, CDR2 FQNEAQ (reference sequence). This CDR3 spans 14 amino acids. Between the trimmed V and J ends, which lost 0 bases and 5 bases, there was a span of 11 bases. DNA for the CDR3: TGTGCCAGCAGCTTAGCGGCGGGCAGGGACGAGCAGTACTTC. It specifies CASSLAAGRDEQYF.

Turning to this clonotype: This sequence may be a read error, since a much larger clone differs from it by one base. This sequence joins TRBV4-1 and TRBJ1-4, with D perhaps TRBD1 (5 bases). Per the germline V gene, CDR1 is MGHRA and CDR2 is YSYEKL. Trimming removed 3 bases from V and 7 bases from J, with 15 bases in between. This CDR3 has 15 amino acids. This CDR3 is CASSQSGRVGEKLFF. CDR3 nucleotide sequence: TGCGCCAGCAGCCAGTCAGGGAGGGTTGGTGAAAAACTGTTTTTT.